What follows are 3 T cell receptor beta chains derived from one specimen sequenced in a study of blood T cell repertoires in COVID-19. This table comes from immunoSEQ multiplex PCR, and its TCRdb copy is limited to in-frame clones, with some not included. There are 90,000 or so clones in the sample; around 88% occur only once, and roughly 8% lies in the top ten. The sequenced material came from peripheral blood. Receptor source: a man aged 50 to 60 with active COVID-19.

This clone has a single count. The rearrangement uses TRBV5-8 and TRBJ2-3, with 7 bases aligning to TRBD1. The CDR3 is 15 amino acids. J gave up 4 bases and V 4 bases, and 9 bases lay outside the gene matches. Germline values: CDR1 SGHTS, CDR2 YDEGEE. The CDR3 bases are TGTGCCAGCAGCCATGGAAAAGGGGGCGCAGATACGCAGTATTTT. This translates into CASSHGKGGADTQYF. The entire variable domain, with the rest obtained from reference TRBV5-8 and TRBJ2-3, is as follows: EAGVTQSPTHLIKTRGQQATLRCSPISGHTSVYWYQQALGLGLQFLLWYDEGEERNRGNFPPRFSGRQFPNYSSELNVNALELEDSALYLCASSHGKGGADTQYFGPGTRLTVL.

The chain links TRBV10-3 to TRBJ1-5; a weak D match, TRBD1 (5 bases). The V end was cut by 2 bases, the J end by 2 bases, with 19 bases between. Germline assignment: CDR1 ENHRY and CDR2 SYGVKD. The CDR3 sequence is 18 residues long. The CDR3 DNA is TGTGCCATCAGTGAGAGGGGCTTAGGAGGGAATGGCAATCAGCCCCAGCATTTT. Its translation is CAISERGLGGNGNQPQHF.

The chain uses TRBV19 and TRBJ1-1; D is possibly TRBD1 (6 bases). Looked up from germline, CDR1 is LNHDA and CDR2 is SQIVND (reference sequence). The CDR3 contains 15 residues. V was cut by 5 bases and J by 0 bases, with 13 bases left in between. For the CDR3, the DNA is TGTGCCAGTAGTTCCACCGGGACAATGAACACTGAAGCTTTCTTT. Translating it yields CASSSTGTMNTEAFF.